This T cell receptor beta chain was captured in a study of T cells in Graves' hyperthyroidism and ophthalmopathy. Study results and caveats: Most thyroid clonotypes that were expanded above 0.001 also turned up in blood.

The J segment lost 8 bases and the V segment lost 4 bases, leaving 6 bases of the junction unmatched. CDR1 is MNHEY, CDR2 SMNVEV, per germline (reference sequence). The CDR3 is made up of 14 amino acids. This clonotype showed up just once. Its antigen is as yet unknown. Amplification targeted TCR beta CDR3 regions from RNA transcripts. First-round RT-PCR targeting the TCR CDR3 was performed with the HTBI primer set. TCRdb reprocessed the multiplex PCR reads via MiXCR and lists one record per CDR3 protein. The sample carries around 430,000 distinct CDR3 sequences, 15% recorded once. The V call is TRBV27, the J call TRBJ2-1; 9 bases match TRBD2. The clonotype was recovered from a woman aged 25 to 39 with Graves' hyperthyroidism. Input material: blood. DNA of the CDR3: TGTGCCAGCAGTTCAATACTAGCGGGTGATGAGCAGTTCTTC. This gives the protein CASSSILAGDEQFF.